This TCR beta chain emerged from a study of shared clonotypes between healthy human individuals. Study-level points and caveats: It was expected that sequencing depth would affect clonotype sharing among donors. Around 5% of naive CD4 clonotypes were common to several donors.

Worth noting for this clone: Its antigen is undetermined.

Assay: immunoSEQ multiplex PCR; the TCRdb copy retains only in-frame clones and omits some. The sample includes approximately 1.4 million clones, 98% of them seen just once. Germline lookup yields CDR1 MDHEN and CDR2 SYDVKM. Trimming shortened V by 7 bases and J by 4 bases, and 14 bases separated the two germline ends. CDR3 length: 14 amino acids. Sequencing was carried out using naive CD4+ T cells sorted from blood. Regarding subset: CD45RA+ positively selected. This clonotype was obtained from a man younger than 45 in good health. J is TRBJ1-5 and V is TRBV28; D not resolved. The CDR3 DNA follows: TGTGCCAGCACCATCGGGGTTGGGAATCAGCCCCAGCATTTT. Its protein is CASTIGVGNQPQHF.